A selection of T cell receptor beta chains follows, all from one sample in a study of CXCR3-negative and CXCR3-positive naive CD8 T cells. TCRdb reworked the 5' RACE reads into one entry per CDR3 protein, no DNA. Here the sample table reports some 85,000 distinct CDR3 sequences. The sample comprised naive CXCR3+ CD8+ T cells from blood. Receptors originate from a human donor in good health. Some clones in this sample may be carry-over from other donors' samples. CDR3s include the opening cysteine and the closing phenylalanine or tryptophan.

CDR3	V	J
CASIRRQPNLYEQYF	TRBV5-1	TRBJ2-7
CASSQDHSSGANVLTF	TRBV4-3	TRBJ2-6
CASSPGTGYEQFF	TRBV6-5	TRBJ2-1
CASSPSTTTHEQYF	TRBV27	TRBJ2-7
CASSVASIQGANSPLHF	TRBV9	TRBJ1-6
CASSFLAGAITDTQYF	TRBV21-1	TRBJ2-3
CSASLDTEAFF	TRBV29-1	TRBJ1-1
CASRALGDGETQYF	TRBV2	TRBJ2-5
CATQRQGSTDTQYF	TRBV28	TRBJ2-3
CASSQEEELAGYNEQFF	TRBV4-2	TRBJ2-1
CCVVGLEVYEQYF	TRBV29-1	TRBJ2-7
CASSWATGRITYELYF	TRBV7-9	TRBJ2-7
CASSLNRPGQFF	TRBV28	TRBJ2-1
CAISESETGKNEQYF	TRBV10-3	TRBJ2-7
CAIGPRGGNTEAFF	TRBV10-3	TRBJ1-1
CASSSTRAADIQYF	TRBV5-6	TRBJ2-4
CASSQDTYGYTF	TRBV12-3/TRBV12-4	TRBJ1-2
CASSQVGTSGGSAYEQYF	TRBV14	TRBJ2-7
CASSSESGETQYF	TRBV7-9	TRBJ2-5
CASSQHRGQAKGEQFF	TRBV14	TRBJ2-1
CSVEDGGGLAAPYEQYF	TRBV29-1	TRBJ2-7
CASSFPRSGGASYNEQFF	TRBV28	TRBJ2-1
CASSWAGVRSYEQYF	TRBV28	TRBJ2-7
CASSSPGQGYEQYF	TRBV28	TRBJ2-7
CASSLLAGDNEQFF	TRBV7-2	TRBJ2-1
CASRFRPSSYNEQFF	TRBV28	TRBJ2-1
CASSLAAPYEQYF	TRBV27	TRBJ2-7